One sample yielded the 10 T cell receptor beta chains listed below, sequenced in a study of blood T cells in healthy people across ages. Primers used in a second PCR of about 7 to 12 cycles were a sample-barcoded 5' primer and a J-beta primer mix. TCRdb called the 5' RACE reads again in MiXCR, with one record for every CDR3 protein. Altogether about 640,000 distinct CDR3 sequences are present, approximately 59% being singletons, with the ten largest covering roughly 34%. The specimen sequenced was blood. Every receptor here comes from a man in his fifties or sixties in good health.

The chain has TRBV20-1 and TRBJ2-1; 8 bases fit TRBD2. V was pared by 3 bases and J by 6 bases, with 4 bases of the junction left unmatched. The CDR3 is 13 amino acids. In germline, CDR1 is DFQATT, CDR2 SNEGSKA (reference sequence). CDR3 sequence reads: CSASGGAFNEQFF. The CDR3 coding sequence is TGCAGTGCTAGCGGGGGGGCGTTCAATGAGCAGTTCTTC.

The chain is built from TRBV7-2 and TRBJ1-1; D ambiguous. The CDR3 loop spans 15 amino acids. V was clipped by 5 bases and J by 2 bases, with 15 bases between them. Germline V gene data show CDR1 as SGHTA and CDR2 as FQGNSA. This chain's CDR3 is CASSPTRTSNTEAFF. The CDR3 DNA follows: TGTGCCAGCAGCCCGACACGAACGTCAAACACTGAAGCTTTCTTT.

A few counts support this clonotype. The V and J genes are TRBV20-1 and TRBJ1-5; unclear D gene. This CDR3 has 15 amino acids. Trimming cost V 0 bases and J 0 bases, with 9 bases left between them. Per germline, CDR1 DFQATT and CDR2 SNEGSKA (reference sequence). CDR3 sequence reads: CSARDPHSSNQPQHF. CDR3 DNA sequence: TGCAGTGCTAGAGACCCCCACTCTAGCAATCAGCCCCAGCATTTT.

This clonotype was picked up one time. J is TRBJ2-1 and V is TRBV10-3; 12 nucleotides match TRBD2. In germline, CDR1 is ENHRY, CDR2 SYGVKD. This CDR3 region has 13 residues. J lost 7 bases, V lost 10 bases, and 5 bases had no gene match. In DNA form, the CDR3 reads TGTGCCAGTGCTAGCGGGGGGGCAAATGAGCAGTTCTTC. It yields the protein CASASGGANEQFF.

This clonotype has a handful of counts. CDR3 sequence (DNA): TGCAGTGCTAGTCCGCGAGAGACCCAGTACTTC. It is translated as CSASPRETQYF. V usage is TRBV20-1 and J usage is TRBJ2-4; D is unresolved. Near its end, the DNA agrees better with TRBJ2-5, so the J call may be wrong. This CDR3 comprises 11 residues. Germline V gives CDR1 DFQATT, CDR2 SNEGSKA (reference sequence).

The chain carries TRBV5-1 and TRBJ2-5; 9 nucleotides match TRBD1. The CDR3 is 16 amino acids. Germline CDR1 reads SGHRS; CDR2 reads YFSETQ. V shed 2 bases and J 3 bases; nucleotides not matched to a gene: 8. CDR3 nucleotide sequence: TGCGCCAGCAGCTTACAGGGGGCGCTGGTCGAAGAGACCCAGTACTTC. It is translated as CASSLQGALVEETQYF.

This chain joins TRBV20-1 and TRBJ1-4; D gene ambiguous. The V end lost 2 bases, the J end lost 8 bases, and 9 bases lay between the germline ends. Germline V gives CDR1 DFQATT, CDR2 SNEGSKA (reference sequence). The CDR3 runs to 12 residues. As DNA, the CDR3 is TGCAGTGCTAGACAGGCCCGGGAAAAACTGTTTTTT. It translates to CSARQAREKLFF.

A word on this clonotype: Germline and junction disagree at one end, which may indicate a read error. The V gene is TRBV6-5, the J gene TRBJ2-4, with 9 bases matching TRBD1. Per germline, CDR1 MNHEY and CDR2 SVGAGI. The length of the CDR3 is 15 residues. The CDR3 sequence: CASSTGRTGENTQYF. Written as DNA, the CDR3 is TGTGCCAGCAGCACGGGCAGGACAGGGGAAAACACTCAGTACTTC.

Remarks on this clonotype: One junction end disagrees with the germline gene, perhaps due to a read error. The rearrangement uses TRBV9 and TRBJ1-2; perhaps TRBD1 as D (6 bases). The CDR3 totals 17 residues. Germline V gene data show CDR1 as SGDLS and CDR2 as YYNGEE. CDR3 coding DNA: TGTGCCAGCAGCGGGGGGTCACCGGGGGCATTTAACTATAGCTACACCTTC. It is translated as CASSGGSPGAFNYSYTF.

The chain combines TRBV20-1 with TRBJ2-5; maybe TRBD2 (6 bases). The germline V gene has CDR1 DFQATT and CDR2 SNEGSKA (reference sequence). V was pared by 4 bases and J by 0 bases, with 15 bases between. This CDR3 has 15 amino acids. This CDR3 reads CSAKGSLAYQETQYF. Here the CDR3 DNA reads TGCAGTGCTAAGGGGTCTCTAGCGTACCAAGAGACCCAGTACTTC.